The rows below give T cell receptor beta chains drawn from one sample of a study of Graves' ophthalmopathy and Graves' hyperthyroidism. MiXCR, applied by TCRdb to the multiplex PCR reads, yields one record per CDR3 protein. Of about 740,000 distinct CDR3 sequences in the sample, 40% are singletons; the top ten hold less than 55%. The sample comprised peripheral blood. The source is an adult man with Graves' ophthalmopathy. Both conserved end residues are part of each CDR3. A D gene is named only where the DNA matches it firmly. Clone size is shown for a subset of rows, as once, few, many or a class of expanded clone.

clone_size	v_call	j_call	d_call	cdr3_aa	cdr3_nt
.	TRBV2	TRBJ1-6	.	CASSEWVDSPLHF	TGTGCCAGCAGTGAATGGGTCGATTCACCCCTCCACTTT
many	TRBV7-9	TRBJ2-7	.	CASSNRGLGEQYF	TGTGCCAGCAGCAACCGGGGGCTTGGCGAGCAGTACTTC
.	TRBV27	TRBJ1-5	.	CASSPSRVSGQPQHF	TGTGCCAGCAGTCCCTCCAGGGTTTCGGGTCAGCCCCAGCATTTT
many	TRBV29-1	TRBJ1-3	TRBD1	CSVGTGGLNTIYF	TGCAGCGTTGGGACAGGAGGCTTGAACACCATATATTTT
.	TRBV7-8	TRBJ1-5	.	CASSLGGIDRGVQPQHF	TGTGCCAGCAGCTTAGGGGGGATCGATCGAGGGGTTCAGCCCCAGCATTTT
.	TRBV2	TRBJ1-2	TRBD1	CASRGGNYRGGYTF	TGTGCCAGCCGGGGTGGTAATTACAGGGGTGGCTACACCTTC
.	TRBV25-1	TRBJ1-2	TRBD1	CASGTGQSNYGYTF	TGTGCCAGTGGTACGGGACAGTCTAACTATGGCTACACCTTC
.	TRBV9	TRBJ1-6	.	CASSQAFSTTGLSLVGGSPLHF	TGCGCCAGCAGCCAAGCGTTTTCGACAACAGGGTTGTCGCTGGTGGGGGGCTCACCCCTCCACTTT
.	TRBV5-1	TRBJ2-5	.	CASTEKQGIGTQYF	TGCGCCAGCACCGAGAAACAGGGAATTGGGACCCAGTACTTC
.	TRBV6-5	TRBJ2-7	.	CASSGINDEQYF	TGTGCCAGCAGCGGGATCAACGACGAGCAGTACTTC
.	TRBV7-2	TRBJ2-7	.	CASSLAVGREQYF	TGTGCCAGCAGCTTAGCGGTGGGGAGGGAGCAGTACTTC
many	TRBV19	TRBJ1-5	.	CASRITGYSNQPQHF	TGTGCCAGTAGGATAACAGGATATAGCAATCAGCCCCAGCATTTT
many	TRBV2	TRBJ2-2	.	CASSALDRSTGELFF	TGTGCCAGCAGTGCTTTGGACAGAAGCACCGGGGAGCTGTTTTTT
many	TRBV29-1	TRBJ1-1	.	CSAWRLRNTEAFF	TGCAGCGCATGGAGGCTCAGGAACACTGAAGCTTTCTTT
.	TRBV7-2	TRBJ1-5	TRBD1	CASSAHRGQNQPQHF	TGTGCCAGCAGCGCTCACAGGGGTCAGAATCAGCCCCAGCATTTT
few	TRBV2	TRBJ1-2	.	CASSLGGTDYGYTF	TGTGCCAGCAGCTTGGGGGGGACCGACTATGGCTACACCTTC
.	TRBV19	TRBJ1-1	.	CASSRSGGANTEAFF	TGTGCCAGTAGTCGTAGCGGGGGGGCGAACACTGAAGCTTTCTTT
.	TRBV28	TRBJ1-1	.	CASRGDRMNTEAFF	TGTGCCAGCAGGGGAGACAGGATGAACACTGAAGCTTTCTTT
.	TRBV25-1	TRBJ1-2	TRBD1	CASGATGLYYGYTF	TGTGCCAGTGGGGCGACAGGGTTGTACTATGGCTACACCTTC
few	TRBV19	TRBJ1-6	.	CASSSFDGNSPLHF	TGTGCCAGTAGTTCGTTCGACGGGAATTCACCCCTCCACTTT
.	TRBV25-1	TRBJ1-5	.	CASSPSGNNQPQHF	TGTGCCAGCTCACCTTCCGGAAACAATCAGCCCCAGCATTTT
.	TRBV11-2	TRBJ1-2	.	CASSLTIGNYGYTF	TGTGCCAGCAGTTTGACAATTGGCAACTATGGCTACACCTTC
few	TRBV2	TRBJ2-2	.	CASSERPDTGELFF	TGTGCCAGCAGTGAACGACCTGACACCGGGGAGCTGTTTTTT
.	TRBV25-1	TRBJ1-6	.	CASSFSRGSGVVNSPLHF	TGTGCCAGCAGTTTCAGTCGAGGTTCGGGGGTAGTTAATTCACCCCTCCACTTT
.	TRBV7-8	TRBJ1-3	.	CASSLGMGPSSGNTIYF	TGTGCCAGCAGCTTAGGGATGGGTCCGAGCTCTGGAAACACCATATATTTT
.	TRBV29-1	TRBJ1-1	TRBD1	CSVVTGGAYTEAFF	TGCAGCGTTGTGACAGGGGGCGCGTACACTGAAGCTTTCTTT
few	TRBV12-3/TRBV12-4	TRBJ1-2	.	CASSGRAGDNYGYTF	TGTGCCAGCTCGGGTCGTGCGGGGGACAACTATGGCTACACCTTC
many	TRBV20-1	TRBJ1-1	TRBD1	CSARVPPGQSRAFF	TGCAGTGCTAGAGTACCTCCGGGACAGAGTAGAGCTTTCTTT
once	TRBV7-9	TRBJ1-2	.	CASSLGLTGSYGYTF	TGTGCCAGCAGCTTAGGTCTAACAGGTAGCTATGGCTACACCTTC
many	TRBV15	TRBJ1-1	.	CATSRDGVVNTEAFF	TGTGCCACCAGCAGAGATGGGGTGGTGAACACTGAAGCTTTCTTT
many	TRBV19	TRBJ1-5	.	CASSISHRQPQHF	TGTGCCAGTAGTATTAGTCATCGTCAGCCCCAGCATTTT
few	TRBV7-9	TRBJ2-7	.	CASSLAQTYEQYF	TGTGCCAGCAGCTTGGCCCAGACCTACGAGCAGTACTTC
.	TRBV25-1	TRBJ2-5	TRBD1	CASSDGDRGLWSETQYF	TGTGCCAGCAGTGACGGAGACAGGGGGCTATGGTCAGAGACCCAGTACTTC
.	TRBV12-3/TRBV12-4	TRBJ2-7	.	CASSFHSYEQYF	TGTGCCAGCAGTTTTCACAGCTACGAGCAGTACTTC
.	TRBV4-1	TRBJ2-7	TRBD1	CASSHWTGSGYEQYF	TGCGCCAGCAGCCATTGGACAGGGAGCGGTTACGAGCAGTACTTC
once	TRBV5-4	TRBJ1-2	.	CASSDPTDYGYTF	TGTGCCAGCAGCGACCCGACAGACTATGGCTACACCTTC
few	TRBV7-8	TRBJ1-4	.	CASSFGPMGEKLFF	TGTGCCAGCAGCTTCGGGCCGATGGGGGAAAAACTGTTTTTT